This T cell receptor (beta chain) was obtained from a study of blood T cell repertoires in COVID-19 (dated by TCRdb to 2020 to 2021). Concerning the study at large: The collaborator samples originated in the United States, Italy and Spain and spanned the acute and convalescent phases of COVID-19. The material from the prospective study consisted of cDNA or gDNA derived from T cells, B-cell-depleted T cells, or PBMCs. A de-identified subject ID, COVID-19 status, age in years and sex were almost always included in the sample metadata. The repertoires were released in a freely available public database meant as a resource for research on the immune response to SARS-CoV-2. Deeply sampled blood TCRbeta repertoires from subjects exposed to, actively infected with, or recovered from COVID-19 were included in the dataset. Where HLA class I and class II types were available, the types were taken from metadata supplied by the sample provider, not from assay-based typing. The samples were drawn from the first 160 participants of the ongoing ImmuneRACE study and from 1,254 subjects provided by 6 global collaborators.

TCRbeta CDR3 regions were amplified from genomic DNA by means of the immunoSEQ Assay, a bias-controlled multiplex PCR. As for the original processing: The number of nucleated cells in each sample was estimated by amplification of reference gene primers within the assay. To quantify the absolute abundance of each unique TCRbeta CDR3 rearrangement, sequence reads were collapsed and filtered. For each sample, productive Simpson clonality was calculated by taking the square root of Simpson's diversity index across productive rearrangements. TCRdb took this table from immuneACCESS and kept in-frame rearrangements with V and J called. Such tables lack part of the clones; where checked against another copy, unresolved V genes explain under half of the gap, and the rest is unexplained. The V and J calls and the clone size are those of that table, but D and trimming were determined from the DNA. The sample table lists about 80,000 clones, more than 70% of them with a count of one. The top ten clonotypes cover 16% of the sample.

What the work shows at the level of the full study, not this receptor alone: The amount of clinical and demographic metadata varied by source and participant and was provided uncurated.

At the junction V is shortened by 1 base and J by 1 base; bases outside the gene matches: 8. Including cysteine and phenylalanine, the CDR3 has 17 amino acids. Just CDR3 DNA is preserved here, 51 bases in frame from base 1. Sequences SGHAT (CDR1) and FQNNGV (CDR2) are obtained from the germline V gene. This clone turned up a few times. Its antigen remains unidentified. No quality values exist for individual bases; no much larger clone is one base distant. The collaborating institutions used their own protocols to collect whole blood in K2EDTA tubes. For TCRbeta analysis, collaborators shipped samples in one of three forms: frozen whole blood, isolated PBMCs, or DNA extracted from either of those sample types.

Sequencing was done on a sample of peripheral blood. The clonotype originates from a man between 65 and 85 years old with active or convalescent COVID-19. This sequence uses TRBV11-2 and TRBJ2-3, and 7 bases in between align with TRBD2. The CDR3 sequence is CASSLVGGARGTDTQYF. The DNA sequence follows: TGTGCCAGCAGCTTAGTGGGAGGGGCGCGAGGCACAGATACGCAGTATTTT.